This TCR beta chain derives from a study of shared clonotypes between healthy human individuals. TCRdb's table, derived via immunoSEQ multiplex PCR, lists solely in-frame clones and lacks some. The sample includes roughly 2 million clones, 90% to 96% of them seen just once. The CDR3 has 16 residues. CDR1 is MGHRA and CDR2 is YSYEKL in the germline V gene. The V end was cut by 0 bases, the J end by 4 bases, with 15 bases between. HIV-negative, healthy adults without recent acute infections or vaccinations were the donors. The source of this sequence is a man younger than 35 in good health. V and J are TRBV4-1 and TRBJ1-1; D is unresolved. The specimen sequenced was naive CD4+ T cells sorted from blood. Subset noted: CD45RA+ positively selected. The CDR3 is CASSQDGNFMSTEAFF. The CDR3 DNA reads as TGCGCCAGCAGCCAAGACGGGAACTTCATGAGCACTGAAGCTTTCTTT.